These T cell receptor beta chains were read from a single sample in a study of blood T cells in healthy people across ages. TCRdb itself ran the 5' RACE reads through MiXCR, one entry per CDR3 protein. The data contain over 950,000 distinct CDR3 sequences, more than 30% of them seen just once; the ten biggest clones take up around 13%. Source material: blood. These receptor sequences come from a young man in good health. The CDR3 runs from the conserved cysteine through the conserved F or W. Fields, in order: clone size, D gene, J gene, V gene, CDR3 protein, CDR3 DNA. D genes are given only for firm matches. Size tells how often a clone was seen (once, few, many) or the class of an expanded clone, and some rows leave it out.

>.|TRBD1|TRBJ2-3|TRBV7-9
CASSSPSDRGDGTDTQYF
TGTGCCAGCAGCTCCCCTTCCGACAGGGGCGATGGTACAGATACGCAGTATTTT
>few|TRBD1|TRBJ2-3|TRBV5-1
CASSLGTGTSTDTQYF
TGCGCCAGCAGCTTGGGGACAGGAACTAGCACAGATACGCAGTATTTT
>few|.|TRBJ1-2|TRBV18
CASSPQQEMGGYTF
TGTGCCAGCTCACCACAGCAGGAAATGGGAGGCTACACCTTC
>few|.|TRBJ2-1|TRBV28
CASSSTGTHNEQFF
TGTGCCAGCAGTTCGACCGGGACCCACAATGAGCAGTTCTTC
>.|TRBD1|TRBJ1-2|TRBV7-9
CASSLGDRGSYGYTF
TGTGCCAGCAGCTTGGGGGACAGGGGTTCCTACGGCTACACCTTC
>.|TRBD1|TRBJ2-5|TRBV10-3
CATFRQGALGQYF
TGTGCCACCTTTAGACAGGGGGCCCTTGGGCAGTACTTC
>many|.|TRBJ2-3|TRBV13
CASSVRSTDTQYF
TGTGCCAGCAGCGTACGTAGCACAGATACGCAGTATTTT
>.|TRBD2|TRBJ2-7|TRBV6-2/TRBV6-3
CASALADEQYF
TGTGCCAGCGCTCTAGCGGACGAGCAGTACTTC
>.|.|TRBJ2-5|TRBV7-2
CASSLRWRGNGETQYF
TGTGCCAGCAGCTTAAGATGGCGGGGCAACGGAGAGACCCAGTACTTC
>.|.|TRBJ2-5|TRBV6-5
CASRRGTERETQYF
TGTGCCAGCAGACGCGGGACAGAACGAGAGACCCAGTACTTC
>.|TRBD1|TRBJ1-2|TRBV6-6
CASVDYFRGGHTF
TGTGCCAGCGTCGACTACTTTAGAGGGGGCCACACCTTC
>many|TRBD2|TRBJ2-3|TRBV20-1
CSARPGLAGSITDTQYF
TGCAGTGCTAGACCGGGACTAGCGGGCAGCATCACAGATACGCAGTATTTT
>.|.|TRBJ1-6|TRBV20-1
CSARAGQNNSPLHF
TGCAGTGCTAGAGCCGGACAGAATAATTCACCCCTCCACTTT
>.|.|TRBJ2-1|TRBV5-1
CASSFRSGGYNEQFF
TGCGCCAGCAGCTTTCGATCAGGGGGGTACAATGAGCAGTTCTTC
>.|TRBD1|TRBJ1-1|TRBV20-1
CSARNDRGYETEAFF
TGCAGTGCTAGAAACGACAGGGGGTACGAAACTGAAGCTTTCTTT
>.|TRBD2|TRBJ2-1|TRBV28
CASRSSGGPQFF
TGTGCCAGCAGGTCTAGCGGGGGCCCGCAGTTCTTC
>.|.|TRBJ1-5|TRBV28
CASSLYDYNQPQHF
TGTGCCAGCAGTTTATACGACTACAATCAGCCCCAGCATTTT
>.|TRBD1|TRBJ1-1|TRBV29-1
CSAKDRGGAFF
TGCAGCGCTAAGGACAGGGGGGGAGCTTTCTTT
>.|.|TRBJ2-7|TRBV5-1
CASSNIEGLYEQYF
TGCGCCAGCAGTAATATCGAAGGCCTCTACGAGCAGTACTTC
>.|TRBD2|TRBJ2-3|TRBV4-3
CASSQAAGGLEETDTQYF
TGCGCCAGCAGCCAGGCAGCGGGGGGGTTAGAGGAGACAGATACGCAGTATTTT
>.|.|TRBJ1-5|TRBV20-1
CSAILGGDGNQPQHF
TGCAGTGCTATTTTGGGAGGGGATGGCAATCAGCCCCAGCATTTT
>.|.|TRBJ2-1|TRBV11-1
CASSLSTGSVQFF
TGTGCCAGCAGCTTAAGTACAGGGTCGGTGCAGTTCTTC
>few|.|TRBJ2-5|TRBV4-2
CASSQENNQETQYF
TGTGCCAGCAGCCAAGAAAACAACCAAGAGACCCAGTACTTC